The entry that follows covers one T cell receptor (beta chain) sequence. What it recognizes is unknown. Researchers attached unique molecular identifiers to individual cDNA molecules. TCRdb re-called the 5' RACE reads through MiXCR, storing one row per CDR3 protein. Among approximately 80,000 distinct CDR3 sequences listed, about 10% were seen once. The data were obtained in a study of early T cells in non-severe SARS-CoV-2 infection. Overall study findings and caveats: VDJdb matches were skewed toward anti-spike CD8 T cell responses.

Germline-derived CDR1 and CDR2 are SQVTM and ANQGSEA. The CDR3 length is 13 residues. Trimming left V 1 base short and J 0 bases short, with 6 bases between. The sequence came from an adult who was a healthcare worker with PCR-confirmed SARS-CoV-2 infection or an uninfected control (not recorded which). This specimen consisted of whole blood, obtained at baseline. The chain combines TRBV29-1 with TRBJ1-1; maybe TRBD1 (5 bases). In nucleotides, the CDR3 is TGCAGCGTTGAAGGGGGGATGAACACTGAAGCTTTCTTT. Protein sequence: CSVEGGMNTEAFF.